This T cell receptor beta chain was retrieved from a study of T-cell memory formation after mild COVID-19. Study-level results: Clones contracting over day 15 to 85 were CD4/CD8 balanced, with later expanders leaning CD4+.

This CDR3 contains 12 residues. Deletions cut 0 bases from V and 9 bases from J, with 7 bases between. Per germline, CDR1 SGHDT and CDR2 YYEEEE. On this clonotype: Its antigen is still unknown.

cDNA libraries for TCR alpha and TCR beta, carrying sample barcodes and UMIs, came from 5'RACE with constant-segment primers. A single record per CDR3 protein comes from TCRdb applying MiXCR to the 5' RACE reads. The data show 250,000 to 350,000 distinct CDR3 sequences, approximately 15% seen once. The specimen sequenced was PBMCs or a T cell subset sorted from them (not recorded which). This receptor was identified in a man between 18 and 29 years old who had mild COVID-19 (a few samples of this study predate the infection). Cell type and time point are not known. The V and J genes are TRBV5-6 and TRBJ2-1; D gene uncertain. The CDR3 sequence: CASSLDWGEQFF. DNA of the CDR3: TGTGCCAGCAGCTTGGATTGGGGTGAGCAGTTCTTC. Based on the CDR3 plus reference TRBV5-6 and TRBJ2-1, the full variable domain is DAGVTQSPTHLIKTRGQQVTLRCSPKSGHDTVSWYQQALGQGPQFIFQYYEEEERQRGNFPDRFSGHQFPNYSSELNVNALLLGDSALYLCASSLDWGEQFFGPGTRLTVL.